Listed below are T cell receptor beta chains from one sample, sequenced in a study of T cells in Graves' hyperthyroidism and ophthalmopathy. One entry per CDR3 protein results from TCRdb running MiXCR on the multiplex PCR reads. In the table there are over 650,000 distinct CDR3 sequences, roughly 15% of which are singletons. What was sequenced was blood. These receptors originate from a man in his late teens or twenties with Graves' hyperthyroidism. CDR3s include the opening cysteine and the closing phenylalanine or tryptophan. A D gene is named only where the DNA matches it firmly.

v_gene	j_gene	d_gene	CDR3aa
TRBV29-1	TRBJ2-1	-	CSVGKGGRYNEQFF
TRBV7-9	TRBJ2-1	TRBD1	CASSYPGQGWHEQFF
TRBV2	TRBJ2-3	TRBD1	CTSSGGRQGRGTDTQYF
TRBV4-1	TRBJ1-5	TRBD1	CASSRGTGPNQPQHF
TRBV30	TRBJ2-2	TRBD1	CAWQGALTGELFF
TRBV7-9	TRBJ2-7	TRBD1	CASSLLRKGDRGLEQYF
TRBV27	TRBJ2-2	-	CASKALTGELFF
TRBV6-2/TRBV6-3	TRBJ1-5	-	CASSYYPDSWQPQHF
TRBV19	TRBJ1-5	-	CASSSGTLPHQPQHF
TRBV15	TRBJ2-1	-	CATSREPPLAASSYNEQFF
TRBV27	TRBJ1-2	-	CASWTDAAPGYTF
TRBV7-8	TRBJ2-3	TRBD2	CASSQAPGTSGSARADTQYF
TRBV11-2	TRBJ2-1	-	CASSLDRGTSPNEQFF
TRBV7-8	TRBJ2-2	-	CASSFVLLNTGELFF
TRBV28	TRBJ2-7	-	CASSFGHLGEQYF
TRBV28	TRBJ2-5	-	CASTIGTSHGETQYF
TRBV28	TRBJ1-5	-	CASTVGYSNQSQHF